This T cell receptor (beta chain) was captured by sequencing in a study of shared clonotypes between healthy human individuals. Across the study: Each donor contributed plates that comprised three CD4 naive, three CD4 memory, two CD8 naive and one CD8 memory.

This CDR3 contains 14 residues. V gave up 1 base and J gave up 5 bases, with 12 bases separating them. The germline gives CDR1 WNHNN, CDR2 SYGVQD (reference sequence). To note about this clone: What it binds is not known.

As handled by the study authors: Junction-only sequences produced by ImmunoSEQ had no quality scores, so filtering differed. Data came from immunoSEQ multiplex PCR; TCRdb stores just in-frame clones and leaves some out. V, J and clone size derive from that table, while D and trimming were established from the DNA sequence. The sample has under 2,500,000 clones; under 97% are singletons. Study-level results: Of the naive CD4 clonotypes, around 5.2% were shared across a handful of donors.

Sequencing was carried out using naive CD4+ T cells sorted from blood. Subset in this sample: CD45RA+ positively selected. This TCR came from a man younger than 35 in good health. The chain combines TRBV10-1 with TRBJ2-7; D could derive from TRBD1 or TRBD2 (5 bases each). DNA for the CDR3: TGCGCCAGCAGTGAGTTCGGGGACCCAGACGAGCAGTACTTC. Translating it yields CASSEFGDPDEQYF.